These T cell receptor beta chains were read from a single sample in a study of cytomegalovirus exposure and HLA in healthy donors. The repertoire was sequenced with immunoSEQ multiplex PCR; TCRdb's copy has only in-frame clones and lacks some. The sample lists under 150,000 clones, 65% to 80% occurring once. What was sequenced was PBMCs. These receptors all come from a woman between 35 and 50 years old in good health and CMV-seronegative. CDR3s include the opening cysteine and the closing phenylalanine or tryptophan. The D gene is left open where the match is weak. Clone size appears in some rows only: once, few, many, or a class for an expanded clone.

14,TRBV5-6,NA,TRBJ1-1,NA,TGTGCCAGCAGCTTAGGCGGGGTAAACACTGAAGCTTTCTTT,CASSLGGVNTEAFF
13,TRBV29-1,TRBD1,TRBJ2-5,NA,TGCAGCGTTGTCACAGGGGTGGGAGAGACCCAGTACTTC,CSVVTGVGETQYF
15,TRBV6-1,NA,TRBJ2-5,few,TGTGCCAGCAGTGAAGCGGCCGGAGGTGGAGAGACCCAGTACTTC,CASSEAAGGGETQYF
16,TRBV27,TRBD1,TRBJ2-2,NA,TGTGCCAGCAGTAATCCGGGACAGGGGTTGTCCGGGGAGCTGTTTTTT,CASSNPGQGLSGELFF
15,TRBV5-1,TRBD1,TRBJ1-1,NA,TGCGCCAGCAGCTTGGAGGGGACAGGATGGACTGAAGCTTTCTTT,CASSLEGTGWTEAFF
14,TRBV9,TRBD1,TRBJ2-7,NA,TGTGCCAGCAGCGCCCGGGACAGGGAGCTCGAGCAGTACTTC,CASSARDRELEQYF
16,TRBV27,TRBD2,TRBJ2-1,NA,TGTGCCAGCAGTACCTTAGCGGGTGCTTACTACAATGAGCAGTTCTTC,CASSTLAGAYYNEQFF
17,TRBV5-4,NA,TRBJ1-6,NA,TGTGCCAGCAGCCCCCATTCTCCGACGGGGGTTAATTCACCCCTCCACTTT,CASSPHSPTGVNSPLHF
15,TRBV5-8,NA,TRBJ1-5,few,TGTGCCAGCAGCTTGGACTCAGGGTACGGTCAGCCCCAGCATTTT,CASSLDSGYGQPQHF
15,TRBV28,NA,TRBJ1-1,NA,TGTGCCAGCAGTTTGAACCCACAGGGGAACACTGAAGCTTTCTTT,CASSLNPQGNTEAFF